These 7 T cell receptor beta chains were sequenced from one sample in a study of blood T cell repertoires in COVID-19. The table came from immunoSEQ multiplex PCR; TCRdb's copy has only in-frame clones and leaves some out. There are 45,000 to 70,000 clones in the sample; 89% occur only once, and over 11% lies in the top ten. Sequenced: peripheral blood. These receptors originate from a woman in her fifties or sixties with active COVID-19.

The chain has TRBV7-8 and TRBJ1-2; D is undetermined. CDR1 is SGHVS and CDR2 is FQNEAQ in the germline V gene. The CDR3 is 15 amino acids. The germline V and J ends were trimmed by 6 bases and 4 bases, with 18 bases remaining between them. The chain's CDR3 is CASSYGEGGPYGYTF. CDR3 DNA: TGTGCCAGCAGTTACGGGGAGGGAGGACCCTATGGCTACACCTTC. Full variable domain (outside the CDR3, taken from reference TRBV7-8 and TRBJ1-2): GAGVSQSPRYKVAKRGQDVALRCDPISGHVSLFWYQQALGQGPEFLTYFQNEAQLDKSGLPSDRFFAERPEGSVSTLKIQRTQQEDSAVYLCASSYGEGGPYGYTFGSGTRLTVV.

J is TRBJ2-2 and V is TRBV19; TRBD1 agrees at 7 bases. Germline V gene data show CDR1 as LNHDA and CDR2 as SQIVND (reference sequence). V gave up 4 bases and J gave up 4 bases; unmatched junction bases: 3. CDR3 size: 14 residues. CDR3 DNA sequence: TGTGCCAGTAGTACCCCAGGGGGCACCGGGGAGCTGTTTTTT. Its translation is CASSTPGGTGELFF.

The chain uses TRBV6-6 and TRBJ1-2, with D possibly being TRBD1 (6 bases). Looked up from germline, CDR1 is MNHNY and CDR2 is SVGAGI (reference sequence). Trimming shortened V by 5 bases and J by 13 bases, and 20 bases separated the two germline ends. The CDR3 loop spans 13 amino acids. The CDR3 is CASSPYLEPQGTF. Here the CDR3 DNA reads TGTGCCAGCAGTCCCTATTTGGAACCACAGGGCACCTTC.

The V gene is TRBV4-3, the J gene TRBJ1-5; 10 bases line up with TRBD1. CDR3 size: 17 residues. The V gene end was trimmed by 2 bases and the J gene end by 2 bases; junction bases not matched to a gene: 6. From germline, CDR1 is LGHNA and CDR2 YSLEER. The CDR3 here is CASSQSRTGGGNQPQHF. CDR3 nucleotides: TGCGCCAGCAGCCAAAGTAGGACAGGGGGTGGCAATCAGCCCCAGCATTTT.

This sequence joins TRBV7-2 and TRBJ1-2; possible D gene TRBD1, 5 bases. The V gene lost 5 bases and the J gene lost 5 bases, with 15 bases spanning the gap. Per the germline V gene, CDR1 is SGHTA and CDR2 is FQGNSA. There are 14 residues in the CDR3. The CDR3 DNA sequence: TGTGCCAGCAGCCAAGGGGTCGGATCTTATGGCTACACCTTC. Translation: CASSQGVGSYGYTF. Combining the CDR3 with reference TRBV7-2 and TRBJ1-2 gives the whole variable domain GAGVSQSPSNKVTEKGKDVELRCDPISGHTALYWYRQSLGQGLEFLIYFQGNSAPDKSGLPSDRFSAERTGGSVSTLTIQRTQQEDSAVYLCASSQGVGSYGYTFGSGTRLTVV.

The chain couples TRBV7-9 to TRBJ1-1, with no clear D. In germline, CDR1 is SEHNR, CDR2 FQNEAQ (reference sequence). The length of the CDR3 is 13 residues. Trimming shortened V by 4 bases and J by 12 bases, and 18 bases separated the two germline ends. CDR3 region: CASSSEPVRVSFF. DNA of the CDR3: TGTGCCAGCAGCTCCGAACCTGTGCGTGTTTCTTTCTTT.

By share, this clone counts as medium-sized. The chain combines TRBV13 with TRBJ1-1; tentative D call: TRBD1 (6 bases). From germline, CDR1 is PRHDT and CDR2 FYEKMQ (reference sequence). Trimming left V 6 bases short and J 1 base short, with 15 bases between. The CDR3 contains 15 residues. CDR3 sequence: CASRQRGAGNTEAFF. The CDR3 DNA sequence: TGTGCCAGCAGACAGCGGGGGGCAGGGAACACTGAAGCTTTCTTT.